One T cell receptor beta chain is described in this entry. The CDR3 has 15 residues. V lost 5 bases and J lost 4, with 17 bases in between. Germline lookup yields CDR1 SGHTA and CDR2 FQGNSA. RNA transcripts were the template for amplifying TCR beta CDR3 regions. The HTBI primer set was used in a first-round RT-PCR of the TCR CDR3. TCRdb itself ran the multiplex PCR reads through MiXCR, one entry per CDR3 protein. The table records hundreds of thousands of distinct CDR3 sequences, roughly 40% of them present only once. Researchers barred patients who had uncontrolled infection, other autoimmune disease, pregnancy or lactation. The data derive from a study of T cells in Graves' hyperthyroidism and ophthalmopathy.

Sample: blood. This clonotype was obtained from a man aged 18 to 30 with Graves' hyperthyroidism. The chain recombines TRBV7-2 with TRBJ1-2; D gene unclear. The CDR3 sequence: CASSQDIASVYGYTF. DNA of the CDR3: TGTGCCAGCAGCCAAGATATAGCCAGCGTCTATGGCTACACCTTC. The entire variable domain, with the rest obtained from reference TRBV7-2 and TRBJ1-2, is as follows: GAGVSQSPSNKVTEKGKDVELRCDPISGHTALYWYRQSLGQGLEFLIYFQGNSAPDKSGLPSDRFSAERTGGSVSTLTIQRTQQEDSAVYLCASSQDIASVYGYTFGSGTRLTVV.